The clone carrying this TCR beta chain was recorded at least ten times. No antigen is known for it. The data are from a study of neurological immune-mediated disorders. Study findings and constraints: Patients with HTLV-1-associated myelopathy had the highest level of TCR clonal expansion, whereas patients with multiple sclerosis had the lowest level, falling beneath the level found in healthy controls. Expanded clones shared no CDR3 amino acid sequences across subjects, suggesting private repertoires in all groups.

Template-switch 5'RACE cDNA synthesis added a 10-nucleotide unique molecular identifier. One entry per CDR3 protein results from TCRdb running MiXCR on the 5' RACE reads. The sample carries tens of thousands of distinct CDR3 sequences, 3% to 4% recorded once. For the unsorted libraries, 2 million PBMCs stored at -80 C served as input. The receptor was isolated from a man in his forties or fifties with multiple sclerosis. The sample was PBMCs.

As DNA, the CDR3 is TGCAGTGCTCCAACTGACGGCAATGAGCAGTTCTTC. Its protein is CSAPTDGNEQFF. This chain uses TRBV20-1 with TRBJ2-1; no definite D call. Germline V gives CDR1 DFQATT, CDR2 SNEGSKA (reference sequence). V lost 5 bases, J lost 6 bases, and 11 bases lay in between. This CDR3 contains 12 residues.